This T cell receptor (beta chain) was captured in a study of PD-1 blockade in classical Hodgkin lymphoma. Whole-study findings and limits: What drove the repertoire differences, possibly disease activity or prior therapy, has not been defined.

Using immunoSEQ multiplex PCR, the repertoire was profiled, and TCRdb retains in-frame clones only, with some absent. The table has 45,000 to 60,000 clones, just over 90% seen once. This clone is a singleton in its sample. Antigen unknown. V was cut by 5 bases and J by 5 bases, with 15 bases left in between. Germline V gene sequence: CDR1 MGHDK, CDR2 SYGVNS. This CDR3 has 14 residues. Time point meaning: newly diagnosed, previously untreated cHL patient sample. What served as comparison were PBMCs in newly diagnosed, untreated classical Hodgkin lymphoma. This chain joins TRBV25-1 and TRBJ1-2; D call uncertain. This sequence originates from a human donor with classical Hodgkin lymphoma. Sequences were obtained from peripheral blood mononuclear cells (PBMCs). CDR3 bases: TGTGCCAGCAGTCCCCGCCAAACCGGGTATGGCTACACCTTC. It specifies CASSPRQTGYGYTF.